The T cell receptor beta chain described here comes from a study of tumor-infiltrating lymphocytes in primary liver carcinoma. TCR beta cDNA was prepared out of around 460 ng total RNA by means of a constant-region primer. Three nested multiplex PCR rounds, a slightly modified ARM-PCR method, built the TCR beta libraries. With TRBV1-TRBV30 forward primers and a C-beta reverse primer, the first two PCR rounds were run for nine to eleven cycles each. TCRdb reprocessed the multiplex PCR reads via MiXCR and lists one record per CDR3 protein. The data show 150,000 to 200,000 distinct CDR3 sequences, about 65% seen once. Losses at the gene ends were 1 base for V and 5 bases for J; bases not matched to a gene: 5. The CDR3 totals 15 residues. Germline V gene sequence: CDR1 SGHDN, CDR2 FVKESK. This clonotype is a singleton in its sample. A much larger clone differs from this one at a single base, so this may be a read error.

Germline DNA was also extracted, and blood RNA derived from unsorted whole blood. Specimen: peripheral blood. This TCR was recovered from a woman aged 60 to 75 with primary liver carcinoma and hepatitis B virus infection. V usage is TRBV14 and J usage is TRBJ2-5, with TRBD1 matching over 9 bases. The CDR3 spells CASSQVGQGLETQYF. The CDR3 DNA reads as TGTGCCAGCAGCCAAGTCGGACAGGGGTTGGAGACCCAGTACTTC.